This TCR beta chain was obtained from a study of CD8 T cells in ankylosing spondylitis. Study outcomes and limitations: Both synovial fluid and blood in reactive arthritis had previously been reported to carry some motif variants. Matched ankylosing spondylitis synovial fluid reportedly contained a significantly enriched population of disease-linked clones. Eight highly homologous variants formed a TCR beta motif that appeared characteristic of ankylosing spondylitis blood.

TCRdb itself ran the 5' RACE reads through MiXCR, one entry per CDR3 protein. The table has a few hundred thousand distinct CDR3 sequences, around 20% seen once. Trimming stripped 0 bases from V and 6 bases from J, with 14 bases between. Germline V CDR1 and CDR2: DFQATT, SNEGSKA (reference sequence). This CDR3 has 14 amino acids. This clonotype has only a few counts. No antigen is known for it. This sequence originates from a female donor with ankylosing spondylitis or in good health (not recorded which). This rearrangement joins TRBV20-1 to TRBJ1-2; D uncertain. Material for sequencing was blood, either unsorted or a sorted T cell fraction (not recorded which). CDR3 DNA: TGCAGTGCTAGAGATCCAGCGGGGTACCATGGCTACACCTTC. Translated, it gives CSARDPAGYHGYTF.